This TCR beta chain was sequenced in a study of blood T cell repertoires in COVID-19. Sequenced by immunoSEQ multiplex PCR; TCRdb stores in-frame clones only, minus some. The top ten hold roughly 8.7% of the sample, which has approximately 90,000 clones, around 89% seen once. The material sequenced was peripheral blood. The TCR sequence derives from a man between 50 and 59 years old with acute or convalescent COVID-19.

CDR3 coding DNA: TGTGCCAGCAGTTTGATGGGGAGGGTCGAGCAGTACTTC. Its protein product is CASSLMGRVEQYF. The chain is built from TRBV12-3 or TRBV12-4 and TRBJ2-7; TRBD2 matches 7 bases. The V and J ends lost 3 bases and 6 bases, in that order; junction bases with no gene match: 5. The CDR3 is 13 residues long.